Each of the 10 T cell receptor beta chains below was sequenced from the same sample in a study of control samples from healthy donors and cancer patients. Clones were read by immunoSEQ multiplex PCR, and TCRdb kept only the in-frame ones, dropping some. The data hold roughly 73,000 clones, with about 92% observed a single time. Sequences were obtained from blood. The receptors come from a woman aged 60-75 years in good health.

V usage is TRBV2 and J usage is TRBJ1-2, with 7 nucleotides matching TRBD1. Germline CDR1 SNHLY, CDR2 FYNNEI. The CDR3 spans 14 residues. J lost 4 bases, V lost 6 bases, and 8 bases had no gene match. CDR3 DNA sequence: TGTGCCAGCAGGGCCGAACGACAGGGCTATGGCTACACCTTC. It codes for CASRAERQGYGYTF.

On this clone: The sample contains more than one DNA sequence encoding this CDR3. The chain links TRBV28 to TRBJ2-1; the match to TRBD2 covers 9 bases. CDR3 length equals 16 residues. J gave up 3 bases and V 5 bases, and 8 bases lay outside the gene matches. CDR1 is MDHEN and CDR2 is SYDVKM in the germline V gene. The CDR3 nucleotides are TGTGCCAGCAGTCCCCCGACTAGCGGACGCTACAATGAGCAGTTCTTC. Translation gives CASSPPTSGRYNEQFF.

The chain joins TRBV28 to TRBJ2-7, with 8 bases aligning to TRBD1. Germline V gene data show CDR1 as MDHEN and CDR2 as SYDVKM. V shed 5 bases and J 5 bases; nucleotides not matched to a gene: 8. The CDR3 has 14 residues. The CDR3 nucleotides read TGTGCCAGCAGTATTACGCAGGGGGCGAACGAGCAGTACTTC. Translated, it gives CASSITQGANEQYF.

The V gene is TRBV6-2 or TRBV6-3, the J gene TRBJ2-7; D not certain. CDR3 length equals 15 residues. Trimming took 0 bases from V and 1 from J, leaving 10 bases between them. The V gene's germline CDR1 is MNHEY and CDR2 SVGEGT. This chain's CDR3 is CASSYSRTVSYEQYF. The CDR3 DNA reads TGTGCCAGCAGTTACTCAAGGACGGTATCCTACGAGCAGTACTTC.

The chain is built from TRBV11-2 and TRBJ2-3; possibly TRBD2 for D (5 bases). The germline V gene encodes CDR1 SGHAT and CDR2 FQNNGV. The CDR3 totals 18 residues. Trimming left V 0 bases short and J 5 bases short, with 21 bases between. This CDR3 is CASSLDPSGDPLEDTQYF. CDR3 sequence (DNA): TGTGCCAGCAGCTTAGACCCCAGCGGAGACCCTCTGGAAGATACGCAGTATTTT.

This rearrangement joins TRBV5-1 to TRBJ2-1; 14 positions agree with TRBD2. This CDR3 has 18 amino acids. Trimming took 0 bases from V and 9 from J; bases not matched to a gene: 11. CDR1 is SGHRS and CDR2 is YFSETQ in the germline V gene. In DNA, the CDR3 is TGCGCCAGCAGCTTGGGACTAGCGGGAGGGCGGAGGCACGGTGAGCAGTTCTTC. Protein: CASSLGLAGGRRHGEQFF.

The gene calls are TRBV7-9 and TRBJ2-7, with D possibly matching TRBD2 (6 bases). The CDR3 runs to 16 residues. The germline CDR1 and CDR2 sequences are SEHNR and FQNEAQ (reference sequence). V dropped 0 bases and J dropped 4 bases, with 16 bases sitting between them. This CDR3 reads CASSLANRDFFYEQYF. The CDR3 coding sequence is TGTGCCAGCAGCTTAGCGAACCGGGACTTCTTTTACGAGCAGTACTTC.

The CDR3 nucleotides are TGTGCCAGCAGACGGGTTTTCTACGAGCAGTACTTC. Amino acid sequence: CASRRVFYEQYF. The V call is TRBV6-5, the J call TRBJ2-7, with D uncertain. The CDR3 sequence is 12 residues long. Germline CDR1 MNHEY, CDR2 SVGAGI. Trimming removed 6 bases from V and 3 bases from J, with 9 bases in between.

V gene TRBV30 combines with J gene TRBJ2-3; D is unresolved. V was shortened by 1 base and J by 4 bases, with 9 bases between the two germline ends. Germline V gene sequence: CDR1 GTSNPN, CDR2 SVGIG (reference sequence). CDR3 length: 13 amino acids. The chain's CDR3 is CAWSGAIPDTQYF. CDR3 DNA: TGTGCCTGGAGTGGGGCAATACCAGATACGCAGTATTTT.

This sequence joins TRBV19 and TRBJ1-6; 8 bases map to TRBD1. V gave up 5 bases and J gave up 5 bases; unmatched junction bases: 8. Germline CDR1 and CDR2: LNHDA and SQIVND (reference sequence). The CDR3 sequence is 16 residues long. CDR3 amino acids: CASSLTGTGDNSPLHF. The CDR3 coding sequence is TGTGCCAGTAGTCTCACCGGGACAGGAGATAATTCACCCCTCCACTTT.